The TCR beta chain under discussion was sequenced for a study of blood T cell repertoires in COVID-19. Study context: COVID-19 samples from acute and convalescent phases originated in the United States, Italy and Spain. T cells, B-cell-depleted T cells, or PBMCs supplied cDNA or gDNA.

The V segment lost 3 bases and the J segment 2 bases; nucleotides outside the gene matches: 6. CDR1 and CDR2 (germline): KGHDR, SFDVKD. CDR3 length equals 15 residues. This clone was found many times. Per the original methods: From reference gene primer amplification, estimates of nucleated cell counts were derived. Assay used: immunoSEQ multiplex PCR; TCRdb lists only in-frame clones, some missing. V, J and clone size derive from that table, while D and trimming were established from the DNA sequence. The table lists approximately 120,000 clones, approximately 74% of them singletons, with more than 5.5% in the top ten.

The sample comprised peripheral blood. The sequence was obtained from a man in his 60s with acute or convalescent COVID-19. The gene calls are TRBV24-1 and TRBJ2-7; 7 nucleotides line up with TRBD1. The CDR3: CATSDPRDRTYEQYF. The CDR3 region has the DNA TGTGCCACCAGTGATCCAAGGGACAGAACCTACGAGCAGTACTTC.